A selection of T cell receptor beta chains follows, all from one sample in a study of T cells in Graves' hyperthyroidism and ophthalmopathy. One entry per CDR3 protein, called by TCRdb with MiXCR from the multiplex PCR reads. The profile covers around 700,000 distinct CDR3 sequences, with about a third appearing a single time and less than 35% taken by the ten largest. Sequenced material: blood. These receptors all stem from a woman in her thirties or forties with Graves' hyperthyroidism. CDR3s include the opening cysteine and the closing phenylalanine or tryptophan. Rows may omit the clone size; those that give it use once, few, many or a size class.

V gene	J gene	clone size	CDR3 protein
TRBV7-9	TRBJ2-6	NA	CASSLVRILSSGANVLTF
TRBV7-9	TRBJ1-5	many	CASSLKGGNQPQHF
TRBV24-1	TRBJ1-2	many	CATSDHAGEGYTF
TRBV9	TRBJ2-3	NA	CASSVGGYTDTQYF
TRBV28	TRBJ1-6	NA	CASSLGDRLNSPLHF
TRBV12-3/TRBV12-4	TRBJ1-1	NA	CASSAQGAGVTEAFF
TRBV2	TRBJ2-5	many	CASSEAPRLYGAQETQYF
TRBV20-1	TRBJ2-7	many	CSAMDGQGYYEQYF
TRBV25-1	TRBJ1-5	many	CASSEYRWSDGPQHF
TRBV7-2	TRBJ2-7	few	CASRHNTQDTGYEQYF
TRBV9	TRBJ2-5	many	CASSVGDMVETQYF
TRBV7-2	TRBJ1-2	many	CASSLKQDPYYGYTF
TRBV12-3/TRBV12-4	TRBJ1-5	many	CASSLGGPSNQPQHF
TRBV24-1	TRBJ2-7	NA	CATSDRGQGAEEQYF
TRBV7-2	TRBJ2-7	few	CASSPPGRAYEQYF
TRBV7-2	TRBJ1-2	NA	CASSLRDNQNYGYTF
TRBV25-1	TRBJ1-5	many	CASSEYGDGQPQHF
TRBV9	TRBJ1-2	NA	CASSVWEAPGGYTF
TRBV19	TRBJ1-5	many	CASSIRRLHQPQHF
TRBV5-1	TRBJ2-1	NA	CASSLQPMGNEQFF
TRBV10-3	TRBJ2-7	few	CASSEEGGSSYEQYF
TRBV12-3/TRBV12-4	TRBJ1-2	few	CASNPDRVSYTF
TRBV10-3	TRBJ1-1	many	CAISGAGDYEAFF
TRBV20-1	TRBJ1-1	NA	CSAGPGGMAFF
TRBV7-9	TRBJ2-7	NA	CASSYRPGPGFLREQYF
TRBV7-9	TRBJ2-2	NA	CASSTTRTGQGIATGELFF
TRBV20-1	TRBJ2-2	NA	CSARGGRNTGELFF
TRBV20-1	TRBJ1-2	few	CSARDHGGIAYGYTF
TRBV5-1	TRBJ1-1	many	CASSRSVGATLMNTEAFF
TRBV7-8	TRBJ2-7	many	CASSPETRTYEQYF
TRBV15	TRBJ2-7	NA	CATSISGGGANEQYF
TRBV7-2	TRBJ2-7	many	CASSLAGQPAYEQYF
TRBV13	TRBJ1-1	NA	CASSLDRLATEAFF
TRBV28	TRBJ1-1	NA	CASGYEAFF
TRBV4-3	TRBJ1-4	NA	CASSQGGRSNEKLFF
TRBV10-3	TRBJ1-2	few	CAISEGGTGDGYTF
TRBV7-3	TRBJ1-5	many	CASSPEVNQPQHF
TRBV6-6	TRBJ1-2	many	CASSYWDSVYGYTF
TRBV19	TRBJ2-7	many	CASGVSYEQYF
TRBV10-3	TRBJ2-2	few	CAGELENTGELFF
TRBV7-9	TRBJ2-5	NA	CASRLAAGYQETQYF
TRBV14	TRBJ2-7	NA	CASSQDPPLYEQYF
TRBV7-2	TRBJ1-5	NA	CASSPGTIFNQPQHF
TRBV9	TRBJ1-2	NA	CASAGRIYGYTF
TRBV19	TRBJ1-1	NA	CASSIGRIVTEAFF
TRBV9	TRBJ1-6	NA	CASSASTSSYNSPLHF
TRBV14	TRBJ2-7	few	CASSLIGGTSYEQYF
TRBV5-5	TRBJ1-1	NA	CASSLTQGNAFF
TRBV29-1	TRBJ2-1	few	CSVEGRRDNEQFF
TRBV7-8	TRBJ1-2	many	CASSPMVGTGDGYTF
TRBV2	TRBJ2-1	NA	CASKSGGAGEQFF
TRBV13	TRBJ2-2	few	CASNNLNGELFF